Below, 22 T cell receptor beta chains from the same sample are listed, as sequenced in a study of OX40 agonist ivuxolimab in advanced cancers. Sequenced by immunoSEQ multiplex PCR; TCRdb stores in-frame clones only, minus some. The table shows just under 20,000 clones, with around four fifths occurring only once. Sequencing was performed on CD4+ or CD8+ T cells sorted from blood, taken in a trial of the OX40 agonist ivuxolimab. Receptor source: an adult with an advanced solid tumor such as melanoma, head and neck, liver or kidney cancer.

This chain links TRBV4-1 with TRBJ1-2; D possibly corresponds to TRBD1 (5 bases). The V and J ends lost 6 bases and 4 bases respectively, with 21 bases between them. The CDR3 extends over 16 amino acids. CDR1 and CDR2 from the germline V gene are MGHRA and YSYEKL. CDR3 in DNA: TGCGCCAGCAGACAAATCGGGACGGGGCCCTCCTATGGCTACACCTTC. Its translation: CASRQIGTGPSYGYTF.

The CDR3 DNA follows: TGTGCCAGCAGCCGATTGGCCGTAGCGGGAGGCCGACCAGATACGCAGTATTTT. Its translation: CASSRLAVAGGRPDTQYF. This chain joins TRBV27 and TRBJ2-3, with 10 bases that match TRBD2. Germline V CDR1 and CDR2: MNHEY, SMNVEV (reference sequence). The junction had 16 bases not matched to a gene; V was cut back by 6 bases and J by 4 bases. This CDR3 has 18 amino acids.

This clone came up once. The chain recombines TRBV10-3 with TRBJ1-1, with 10 bases that match TRBD1. The CDR3 length is 15 residues. After removal of 3 bases from V and 6 bases from J, the junction contained 7 bases not matched to a gene. In germline, CDR1 is ENHRY, CDR2 SYGVKD. The CDR3 coding sequence is TGTGCCATCAGTGATAGTGGACAGGGGGTATCTGAAGCTTTCTTT. It encodes CAISDSGQGVSEAFF.

On this clone itself: One end of the junction is discordant with germline, which a read error may explain. V usage is TRBV6-1 and J usage is TRBJ1-2; D remains unclear. CDR1 is MNHNS, CDR2 SASEGT, per germline. The length of the CDR3 is 13 residues. DNA of the CDR3: TGTGCCAGCCTCAAGCCGGGGTCTTATGACTACACCTTC. The encoded protein is CASLKPGSYDYTF.

J is TRBJ2-2 and V is TRBV7-9, with no clear D. In germline, CDR1 is SEHNR, CDR2 FQNEAQ (reference sequence). V was pared by 3 bases and J by 4 bases, with 3 bases between. CDR3 size: 12 residues. This CDR3 is CASSFSTGELFF. The CDR3 bases are TGTGCCAGCAGCTTTAGCACCGGGGAGCTGTTTTTT.

The chain couples TRBV15 to TRBJ1-2; the D is unclear. V lost 0 bases and J lost 8, with 10 bases in between. CDR1 and CDR2 from the germline V gene are LNHNV and YYDKDF (reference sequence). The CDR3 extends over 13 amino acids. CDR3 sequence (DNA): TGTGCCACCAGCAGAGATGGGGAGGGAGGCTACACCTTC. Translated, it gives CATSRDGEGGYTF.

Sample share makes this clone medium-sized. J is TRBJ1-1 and V is TRBV7-2, with a tentative D call TRBD1 (6 bases). With 1 base removed from V and 4 bases from J, the gap between germline ends came to 10 bases. Germline CDR1 is SGHTA and CDR2 is FQGNSA. This CDR3 is built from 14 residues. The CDR3 region has the DNA TGTGCCAGCAGCTTAGACAGGGCCCTCACTGAAGCTTTCTTT. It is translated as CASSLDRALTEAFF.

This CDR3 is CASSASNGQGDEETQYF. CDR3 DNA: TGTGCCAGCAGCGCCTCCAATGGACAGGGAGACGAAGAGACCCAGTACTTC. The chain links TRBV9 to TRBJ2-5; 8 nucleotides line up with TRBD1. Trimming removed 3 bases from V and 3 bases from J; junction bases left unmatched: 13. The germline gives CDR1 SGDLS, CDR2 YYNGEE. The CDR3 has 17 amino acids.

This chain uses TRBV5-5 with TRBJ1-6; perhaps TRBD1 as D (5 bases). Trimming removed 4 bases at V and 13 bases at J, with 12 bases between. The germline CDR1 and CDR2 sequences are SGHKS and YYEKEE (reference sequence). The CDR3 is 12 amino acids. The CDR3 here is CASSGHSAPLHF. In DNA form, the CDR3 reads TGTGCCAGCAGCGGACACAGTGCGCCCCTCCACTTT. Looking up the rest from reference TRBV5-5 and TRBJ1-6 gives the full variable domain: DAGVTQSPTHLIKTRGQQVTLRCSPISGHKSVSWYQQVLGQGPQFIFQYYEKEERGRGNFPDRFSARQFPNYSSELNVNALLLGDSALYLCASSGHSAPLHFGNGTRLTVT.

This clone appeared a single time. Distinct nucleotide sequences in the sample also encode this CDR3. The chain has TRBV28 and TRBJ2-7; 9 bases are shared with TRBD2. The CDR3 extends over 14 amino acids. Germline V gene data show CDR1 as MDHEN and CDR2 as SYDVKM. Trimming took 2 bases from V and 4 from J; bases not matched to a gene: 3. The CDR3 DNA reads as TGTGCCAGCAGTTTACGCGGGAGGGCTTACGAGCAGTACTTC. It translates to CASSLRGRAYEQYF.

The J gene is TRBJ2-7, the V gene TRBV7-2; TRBD2 agrees at 11 bases. V lost 3 bases, J lost 3 bases, and 4 bases stayed unmatched. Germline assignment: CDR1 SGHTA and CDR2 FQGNSA. This CDR3 region has 15 residues. CDR3 in DNA: TGTGCCAGCAGCTTTACCGGGACTAGCGGCTACGAGCAGTACTTC. It translates to CASSFTGTSGYEQYF.

The rearrangement links TRBV4-1 to TRBJ1-2; TRBD1 agrees at 7 bases. This CDR3 has 14 amino acids. The germline V gene encodes CDR1 MGHRA and CDR2 YSYEKL. V shed 4 bases, J shed 6 bases, and the junction held 8 bases outside the gene matches. The CDR3 bases are TGCGCCAGCAGCCGTTTCGGGACAGCCGATGGCTACACCTTC. Translated, it gives CASSRFGTADGYTF.

This clone occurred once. The chain has TRBV7-8 and TRBJ1-1; weak D call: TRBD1 (5 bases). The germline CDR1 and CDR2 sequences are SGHVS and FQNEAQ. V dropped 5 bases and J dropped 1 base, with 8 bases sitting between them. This CDR3 is 13 amino acids long. CDR3 protein: CASSPGTNTEAFF. Here the CDR3 DNA reads TGTGCCAGCAGCCCCGGGACGAACACTGAAGCTTTCTTT.

This clone occurred a few times. The V call is TRBV10-3, the J call TRBJ2-1; D unresolved. Per germline, CDR1 ENHRY and CDR2 SYGVKD. The CDR3 has 15 residues. Trimming pared 0 bases from V and 0 bases from J, leaving 6 bases between. CDR3 amino acids: CAISESDYSYNEQFF. The CDR3 coding sequence is TGTGCCATCAGTGAGTCGGATTACTCCTACAATGAGCAGTTCTTC.

This rearrangement joins TRBV6-5 to TRBJ2-7, with D perhaps TRBD2 (5 bases). The CDR3 loop spans 11 amino acids. V gave up 7 bases and J gave up 12 bases, with 16 bases separating them. Germline CDR1 MNHEY, CDR2 SVGAGI. Here the CDR3 DNA reads TGTGCCAGCACCCGTCACGGGGTGGGGTACTTC. Translating it yields CASTRHGVGYF.

This clone was counted a few times. This chain joins TRBV2 and TRBJ1-1, with D tentatively TRBD1 (6 bases). V lost 4 bases and J lost 11, with 11 bases in between. The germline V gene encodes CDR1 SNHLY and CDR2 FYNNEI. The CDR3 has 11 amino acids. CDR3 amino acids: CASSGGQRAFF. The CDR3 nucleotides are TGTGCCAGCAGTGGGGGGCAACGTGCTTTCTTT.

J is TRBJ1-2 and V is TRBV5-8, with D possibly TRBD1 on 6 matching bases. The germline V gene has CDR1 SGHTS and CDR2 YDEGEE. The CDR3 sequence is 18 residues long. V was trimmed by 6 bases and J by 3 bases, leaving 27 bases between them. The CDR3 region has the DNA TGTGCCAGCACTACGGTTGGTTACAGGGTTGGCATTGACTATGGCTACACCTTC. Translation gives CASTTVGYRVGIDYGYTF.

This clone was counted only a few times. This chain joins TRBV27 and TRBJ2-1; D remains unclear. CDR3 length: 19 residues. CDR1 is MNHEY and CDR2 is SMNVEV in the germline V gene (reference sequence). The ends were cut back, 5 bases at V and 1 base at J, with 24 bases in the middle. The CDR3 DNA reads TGTGCCAGCAGTCCACTCGCGACGACGCTACGTCCTTCCTACAATGAGCAGTTCTTC. It codes for CASSPLATTLRPSYNEQFF.

The chain employs TRBV30 and TRBJ1-6, with D possibly TRBD1 on 6 matching bases. Trimming cost V 1 base and J 7 bases, with 11 bases left between them. The germline CDR1 and CDR2 sequences are GTSNPN and SVGIG (reference sequence). This CDR3 contains 14 residues. As DNA, the CDR3 is TGTGCCTGGAGTGGGGGGGCCGGGAATTCACCCCTCCACTTT. Amino acids: CAWSGGAGNSPLHF.

The chain is built from TRBV4-3 and TRBJ2-3; D remains unclear. V lost 0 bases, J lost 8 bases, and 9 bases lay in between. This CDR3 spans 13 amino acids. The germline V gene encodes CDR1 LGHNA and CDR2 YSLEER. CDR3 amino acids: CASSQDRHTTQYF. The CDR3 DNA follows: TGCGCCAGCAGCCAAGATCGCCACACTACGCAGTATTTT.

The genes are TRBV16 and TRBJ2-7; 10 nucleotides agree with TRBD1. The germline V gene has CDR1 KGHSY and CDR2 FQNENV. V trimming: 4 bases; J trimming: 3 bases; junction bases outside the gene matches: 15. The CDR3 consists of 18 residues. The CDR3 DNA reads TGTGCCAGCAGCCTTTACCGGGACAGGGGCAACAAGTACTACGAGCAGTACTTC. Residues: CASSLYRDRGNKYYEQYF. Complete variable domain (other parts from reference TRBV16 and TRBJ2-7): GEEVAQTPKHLVRGEGQKAKLYCAPIKGHSYVFWYQQVLKNEFKFLISFQNENVFDETGMPKERFSAKCLPNSPCSLEIQATKLEDSAVYFCASSLYRDRGNKYYEQYFGPGTRLTVT.

CDR3 loop: CASSLVGRQGGSGNTIYF. The CDR3 nucleotides read TGCGCCAGCAGCCTCGTGGGGAGACAGGGGGGATCCGGAAACACCATATATTTT. The genes are TRBV5-1 and TRBJ1-3; 9 nucleotides match TRBD1. This CDR3 comprises 18 residues. V lost 4 bases to trimming and J lost 4 bases; unmatched junction nucleotides: 15. Germline loops: CDR1 SGHRS, CDR2 YFSETQ.